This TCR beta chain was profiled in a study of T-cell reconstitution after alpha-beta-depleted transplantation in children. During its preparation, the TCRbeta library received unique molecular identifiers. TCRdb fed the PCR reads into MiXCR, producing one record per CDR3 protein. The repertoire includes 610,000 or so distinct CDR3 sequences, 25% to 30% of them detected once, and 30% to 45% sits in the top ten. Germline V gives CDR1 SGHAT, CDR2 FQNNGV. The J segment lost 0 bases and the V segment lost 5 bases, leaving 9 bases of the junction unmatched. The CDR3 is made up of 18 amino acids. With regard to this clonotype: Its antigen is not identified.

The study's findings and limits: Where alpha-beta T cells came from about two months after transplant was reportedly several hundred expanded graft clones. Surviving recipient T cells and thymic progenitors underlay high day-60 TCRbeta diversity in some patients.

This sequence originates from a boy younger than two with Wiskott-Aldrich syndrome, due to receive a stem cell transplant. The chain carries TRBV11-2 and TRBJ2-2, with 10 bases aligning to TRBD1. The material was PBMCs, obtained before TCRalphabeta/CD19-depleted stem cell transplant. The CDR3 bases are TGTGCCAGCAGCACCCGGGACAGGGGATATCCGAACACCGGGGAGCTGTTTTTT. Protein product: CASSTRDRGYPNTGELFF.